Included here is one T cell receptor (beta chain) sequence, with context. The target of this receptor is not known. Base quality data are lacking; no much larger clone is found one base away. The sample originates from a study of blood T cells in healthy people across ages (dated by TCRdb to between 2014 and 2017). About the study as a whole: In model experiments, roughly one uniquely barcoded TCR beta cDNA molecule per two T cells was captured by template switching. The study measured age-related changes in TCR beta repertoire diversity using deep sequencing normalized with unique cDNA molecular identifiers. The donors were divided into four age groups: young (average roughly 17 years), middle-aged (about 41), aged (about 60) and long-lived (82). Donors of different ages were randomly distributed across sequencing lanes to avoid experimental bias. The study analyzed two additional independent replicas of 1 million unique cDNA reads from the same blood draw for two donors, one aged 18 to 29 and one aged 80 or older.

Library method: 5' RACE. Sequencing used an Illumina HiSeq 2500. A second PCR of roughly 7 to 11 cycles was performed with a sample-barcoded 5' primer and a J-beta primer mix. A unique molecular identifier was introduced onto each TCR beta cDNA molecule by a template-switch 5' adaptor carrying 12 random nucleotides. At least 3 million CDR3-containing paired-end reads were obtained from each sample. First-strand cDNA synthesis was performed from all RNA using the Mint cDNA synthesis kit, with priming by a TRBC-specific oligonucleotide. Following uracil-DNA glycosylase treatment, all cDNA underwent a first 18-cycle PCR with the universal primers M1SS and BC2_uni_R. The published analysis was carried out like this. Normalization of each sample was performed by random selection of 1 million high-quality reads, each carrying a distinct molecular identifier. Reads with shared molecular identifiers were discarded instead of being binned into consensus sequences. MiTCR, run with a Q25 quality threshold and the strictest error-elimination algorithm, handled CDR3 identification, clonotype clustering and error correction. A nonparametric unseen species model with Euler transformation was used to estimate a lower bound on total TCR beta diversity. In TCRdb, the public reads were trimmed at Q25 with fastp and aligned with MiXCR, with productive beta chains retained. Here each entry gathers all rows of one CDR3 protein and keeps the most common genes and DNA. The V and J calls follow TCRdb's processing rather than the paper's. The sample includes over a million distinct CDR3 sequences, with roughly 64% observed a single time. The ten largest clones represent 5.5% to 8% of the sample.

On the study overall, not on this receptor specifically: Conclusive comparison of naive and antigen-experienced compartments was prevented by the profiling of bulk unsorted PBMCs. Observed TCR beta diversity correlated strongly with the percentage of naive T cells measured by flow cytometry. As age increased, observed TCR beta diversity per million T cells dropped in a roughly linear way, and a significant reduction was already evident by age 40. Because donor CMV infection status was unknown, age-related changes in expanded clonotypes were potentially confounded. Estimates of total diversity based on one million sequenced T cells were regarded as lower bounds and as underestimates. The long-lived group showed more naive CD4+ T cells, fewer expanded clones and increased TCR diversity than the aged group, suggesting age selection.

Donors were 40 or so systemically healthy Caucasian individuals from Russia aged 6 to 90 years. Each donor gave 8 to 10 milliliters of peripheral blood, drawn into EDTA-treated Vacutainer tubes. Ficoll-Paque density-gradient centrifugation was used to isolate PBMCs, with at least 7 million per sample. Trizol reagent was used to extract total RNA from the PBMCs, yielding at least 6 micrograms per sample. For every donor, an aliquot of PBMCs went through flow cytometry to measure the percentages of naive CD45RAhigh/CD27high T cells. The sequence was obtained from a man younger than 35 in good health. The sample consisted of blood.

The CDR3 reads as follows: CASSSAELLSTDTQYF. At the DNA level, the sequence is TGTGCCAGCAGTTCCGCCGAACTCTTAAGCACAGATACGCAGTATTTT. The sequence joins TRBV6-5 to TRBJ2-3; no D segment can be confidently identified. V drops 4 bases and J drops 0 bases, leaving 14 bases in between. CDR1 and CDR2, per the germline V gene, are MNHEY and SVGAGI. Including cysteine and phenylalanine, the CDR3 has 16 amino acids. The CDR3 DNA has 48 bases and is translated from base 1.